The rows below give T cell receptor beta chains drawn from one sample of a study of CD8+CD57+ T cells in acquired aplastic anemia. TCRdb reanalysed the reads using MiXCR and keeps one entry per CDR3 protein. The sample lists around 180,000 distinct CDR3 sequences, 63% occurring once. The sample was sorted CD4+, CD8+, or CD8+CD57+ T cells (not recorded which) from PBMCs. These receptors originate from a human donor in good health. The CDR3 runs from the conserved cysteine through the conserved F or W. D genes are given only for firm matches. Part of the rows lack a size; the others show once, few, many or a class for expanded clones.

CDR3,DNA,D,length,V,J,size
CASSLDIGTTNTEAFF,TGCGCCAGCAGCTTGGACATCGGAACCACGAACACTGAAGCTTTCTTT,NA,16,TRBV5-1,TRBJ1-1,many
CASSLDRDISYEQYF,TGTGCCAGCAGCCTCGACAGGGACATCTCCTACGAGCAGTACTTC,TRBD1,15,TRBV5-6,TRBJ2-7,NA
CASSSRTYSYEQYF,TGCGCCAGCAGCTCACGGACCTACTCCTACGAGCAGTACTTC,NA,14,TRBV5-1,TRBJ2-7,NA
CASSVARGPDTQYF,TGTGCCAGCAGCGTAGCTCGGGGGCCAGATACGCAGTATTTT,NA,14,TRBV9,TRBJ2-3,many
CASSSSGGPTEEQYF,TGTGCCAGCAGCTCGAGCGGGGGGCCAACCGAAGAGCAGTACTTC,TRBD2,15,TRBV5-5,TRBJ2-7,once
CASSLGRGLLSPLHF,TGTGCCAGCAGCTTAGGGCGCGGGTTATTATCACCCCTCCACTTT,NA,15,TRBV7-6,TRBJ1-6,NA
CASSLEASGRHEQYF,TGTGCCAGCAGCCTAGAGGCTAGCGGGAGGCACGAGCAGTACTTC,TRBD2,15,TRBV27,TRBJ2-7,many
CASSIQRGPNNEQFF,TGTGCCAGCAGCATCCAGCGGGGGCCCAACAATGAGCAGTTCTTC,TRBD2,15,TRBV7-9,TRBJ2-1,NA
CAVAQSRDTGKLFF,TGTGCCGTAGCCCAGAGCCGGGACACAGGAAAACTGTTTTTT,NA,14,TRBV19,TRBJ1-4,NA
CASSLGRGYGYTF,TGTGCCAGTAGTTTAGGCAGGGGGTATGGCTACACCTTC,TRBD1,13,TRBV19,TRBJ1-2,once
CASSAGYYEQYF,TGTGCCAGCAGTGCGGGATATTACGAGCAGTACTTC,NA,12,TRBV2,TRBJ2-7,NA
CASSLFNREQYF,TGTGCCAGCAGCTTGTTTAATCGCGAGCAGTACTTC,NA,12,TRBV7-9,TRBJ2-7,NA
CSVGSAGVSGANVLTF,TGCAGCGTTGGGAGCGCAGGGGTTTCTGGGGCCAACGTCCTGACTTTC,NA,16,TRBV29-1,TRBJ2-6,NA
CATSDPGTKNGYTF,TGTGCCACCAGTGACCCCGGGACCAAGAATGGCTACACCTTC,NA,14,TRBV24-1,TRBJ1-2,NA
CSAKTPTYEQYF,TGCAGCGCTAAGACTCCAACCTACGAGCAGTACTTC,NA,12,TRBV29-1,TRBJ2-7,NA
CASSVGTSPYEQYF,TGTGCCAGCAGCGTAGGAACTAGCCCCTACGAGCAGTACTTC,NA,14,TRBV9,TRBJ2-7,NA
CASSSRTSGIETQYF,TGTGCCAGCAGCTCAAGGACTAGCGGGATAGAGACCCAGTACTTC,TRBD2,15,TRBV7-2,TRBJ2-5,NA
CAIRGGNQPQHF,TGTGCCATCCGGGGGGGCAATCAGCCCCAGCATTTT,NA,12,TRBV6-1,TRBJ1-5,NA
CASSAGSGNTIYF,TGTGCCAGCAGTGCAGGGAGTGGAAACACCATATATTTT,NA,13,TRBV2,TRBJ1-3,NA
CASSLALAGGETQYF,TGTGCCAGCAGCTTGGCCCTAGCGGGGGGGGAGACCCAGTACTTC,TRBD2,15,TRBV5-8,TRBJ2-5,NA
CSARDSRTGEGYGYTF,TGCAGTGCTAGAGATTCAAGGACAGGGGAAGGCTATGGCTACACCTTC,TRBD1,16,TRBV20-1,TRBJ1-2,NA
CASSLSGTGAYEQYF,TGTGCCAGCAGTTTATCCGGGACAGGGGCCTACGAGCAGTACTTC,TRBD1,15,TRBV6-6,TRBJ2-7,many
CASSYSIRQLYEQYF,TGTGCCAGCAGTTACTCGATAAGGCAACTCTACGAGCAGTACTTC,NA,15,TRBV6-5,TRBJ2-7,NA
CAISGTGGVNQPQHF,TGTGCCATCAGTGGGACAGGGGGTGTCAATCAGCCCCAGCATTTT,TRBD1,15,TRBV10-3,TRBJ1-5,once
CATSRAGTYEQYF,TGTGCCACCAGCAGAGCAGGGACGTACGAGCAGTACTTC,NA,13,TRBV15,TRBJ2-7,few
CAISDRESTDTQYF,TGTGCCATCAGCGACAGGGAGAGCACAGATACGCAGTATTTT,TRBD1,14,TRBV10-3,TRBJ2-3,NA
CASSVYAGGPTDTQYF,TGTGCCAGCAGCGTATATGCGGGAGGGCCAACAGATACGCAGTATTTT,TRBD2,16,TRBV9,TRBJ2-3,NA
CASSETGHTAEAFF,TGTGCCAGCAGCGAAACAGGGCATACGGCTGAAGCTTTCTTT,NA,14,TRBV7-9,TRBJ1-1,NA
CASSSGQGAPGELFF,TGTGCCAGCAGCTCGGGACAGGGGGCCCCCGGGGAGCTGTTTTTT,TRBD1,15,TRBV9,TRBJ2-2,NA
CATSRSRGTEAFF,TGTGCCACCAGCAGAAGCAGGGGCACTGAAGCTTTCTTT,NA,13,TRBV15,TRBJ1-1,NA
CALTPPRGDQYF,TGTGCTCTAACTCCTCCGAGGGGGGACCAGTACTTC,NA,12,TRBV7-6,TRBJ2-5,many
CATSAEGLNTGELFF,TGTGCCACCAGTGCAGAGGGGTTGAACACCGGGGAGCTGTTTTTT,NA,15,TRBV24-1,TRBJ2-2,NA
CASSLSGGPLTDTQYF,TGTGCCAGCAGCTTAAGCGGGGGGCCACTCACAGATACGCAGTATTTT,TRBD2,16,TRBV7-2,TRBJ2-3,few
CATSSLYGTSGDTEQFF,TGTGCCACCAGCAGTTTATACGGGACTAGCGGTGATACTGAGCAGTTCTTC,TRBD2,17,TRBV15,TRBJ2-1,NA
CASRGRSGTSGTDTQYF,TGTGCCAGTAGAGGGAGGTCCGGGACTAGCGGCACAGATACGCAGTATTTT,TRBD2,17,TRBV19,TRBJ2-3,NA
CATRWEREVSYEQYF,TGTGCCACCAGGTGGGAGCGGGAGGTCTCCTACGAGCAGTACTTC,TRBD2,15,TRBV15,TRBJ2-7,few
CASSLGGGGSYEQYF,TGTGCCAGCAGCTTAGGTGGGGGAGGTTCCTACGAGCAGTACTTC,NA,15,TRBV11-2,TRBJ2-7,many
CASSITLAGGPYEQYF,TGTGCCAGCAGCATTACTCTAGCGGGGGGCCCCTACGAGCAGTACTTC,TRBD2,16,TRBV12-3/TRBV12-4,TRBJ2-7,many
CASSPRQGWTETQYF,TGTGCCAGCAGCCCGCGACAGGGATGGACGGAGACCCAGTACTTC,TRBD1,15,TRBV7-9,TRBJ2-5,NA
CSARGTSSYEQYF,TGCAGCGCCAGGGGTACCAGCTCCTACGAGCAGTACTTC,NA,13,TRBV20-1,TRBJ2-7,NA
CASSPGTLLDEQYF,TGTGCCAGCAGTCCCGGGACACTACTCGACGAGCAGTACTTC,NA,14,TRBV6-5,TRBJ2-7,NA
CSAQRAGGSSYNEQFF,TGCAGTGCCCAAAGAGCGGGAGGGAGCTCCTACAATGAGCAGTTCTTC,TRBD2,16,TRBV20-1,TRBJ2-1,NA
CASRTGDRGYTF,TGTGCCAGCAGAACAGGGGATCGTGGTTACACCTTC,TRBD1,12,TRBV25-1,TRBJ1-2,NA
CSAQLVVPYEQYF,TGCAGTGCCCAGCTCGTCGTCCCCTACGAGCAGTACTTC,NA,13,TRBV20-1,TRBJ2-7,NA
CSARDIRGRRTEAFF,TGCAGTGCTAGAGATATAAGGGGCCGTCGGACTGAAGCTTTCTTT,NA,15,TRBV20-1,TRBJ1-1,once
CASRTSGYEQYF,TGCGCCAGCAGGACTAGCGGCTACGAGCAGTACTTC,TRBD2,12,TRBV10-1,TRBJ2-7,few
CASSMGQVDTGELFF,TGTGCCAGTAGTATGGGACAGGTAGACACCGGGGAGCTGTTCTTT,TRBD1,15,TRBV19,TRBJ2-2,NA
CSARSISSTDTRYF,TGCAGTGCTAGGTCTATCTCTAGCACAGATACGCGGTATTTT,NA,14,TRBV20-1,TRBJ2-3,NA
CSVERTGGTEAFF,TGCAGCGTTGAGAGGACAGGGGGCACTGAAGCTTTCTTT,TRBD1,13,TRBV29-1,TRBJ1-1,once